A single sample is the source of the 13 T cell receptor beta chains below, sequenced in a study of OX40 agonist ivuxolimab in advanced cancers. The data were produced by immunoSEQ multiplex PCR, yet TCRdb's version contains in-frame clones alone and is incomplete. Of around 49,000 clones in the sample, 85% to 90% were seen once. The starting material was CD4+ or CD8+ T cells sorted from blood, obtained in a trial of the OX40 agonist ivuxolimab. The receptors originated from an adult with an advanced solid tumor such as melanoma, head and neck, liver or kidney cancer.

This chain links TRBV9 with TRBJ2-5; unclear D gene. The CDR3 spans 15 residues. Germline CDR1 and CDR2: SGDLS and YYNGEE. V lost 0 bases and J lost 1, with 10 bases in between. CDR3 loop: CASSVAGLFQETQYF. CDR3 nucleotide sequence: TGTGCCAGCAGCGTAGCTGGGCTCTTCCAAGAGACCCAGTACTTC.

The chain links TRBV11-2 to TRBJ2-3, with D tentatively TRBD2 (5 bases). Trimming stripped 0 bases from V and 2 bases from J, with 9 bases between. This CDR3 is built from 15 residues. Germline V gene data show CDR1 as SGHAT and CDR2 as FQNNGV. The CDR3 reads CASSLDRTFTDTQYF. The CDR3 nucleotides are TGTGCCAGCAGCTTAGATCGGACTTTCACAGATACGCAGTATTTT.

V gene TRBV5-6 combines with J gene TRBJ2-2; TRBD1 matches at 8 bases. Losses at the gene ends were 3 bases for V and 4 bases for J; bases not matched to a gene: 2. CDR3 length equals 14 residues. CDR1 is SGHDT, CDR2 YYEEEE, per germline. In DNA, the CDR3 is TGTGCCAGCAGCTGGGGGACAGGCACCGGGGAGCTGTTTTTT. Its protein is CASSWGTGTGELFF.

This clone appeared a few times. This rearrangement joins TRBV9 to TRBJ1-1; D is undetermined. From germline, CDR1 is SGDLS and CDR2 YYNGEE. The CDR3 is made up of 13 amino acids. V was cut by 2 bases and J by 7 bases, with 12 bases left in between. The CDR3 here is CASSVIRRLEAFF. In DNA, the CDR3 is TGTGCCAGCAGCGTGATCAGGAGACTTGAAGCTTTCTTT.

The rearrangement links TRBV30 to TRBJ1-4, with D tentatively TRBD1 (6 bases). Germline CDR1 GTSNPN, CDR2 SVGIG (reference sequence). The CDR3 is 13 amino acids. V was clipped by 2 bases and J by 6 bases, with 10 bases between them. The CDR3 here is CAWSSGEDEKLFF. Written as DNA, the CDR3 is TGTGCCTGGAGTTCAGGGGAAGATGAAAAACTGTTTTTT.

This clone is a singleton in its sample. The J gene is TRBJ2-4, the V gene TRBV27; possible D gene TRBD2, 7 bases. The germline CDR1 and CDR2 sequences are MNHEY and SMNVEV (reference sequence). CDR3 length: 18 amino acids. V gave up 2 bases and J gave up 0 bases, with 17 bases separating them. This CDR3 reads CASSLIGRQGLAKNIQYF. In DNA form, the CDR3 reads TGTGCCAGCAGTTTAATCGGGAGGCAGGGGTTAGCCAAAAACATTCAGTACTTC.

The chain combines TRBV6-5 with TRBJ2-3; the match to TRBD2 covers 12 bases. V dropped 10 bases and J dropped 2; count of bases not matched to a gene: 7. Germline V lookup: CDR1 MNHEY, CDR2 SVGAGI. This CDR3 has 15 amino acids. The CDR3 DNA sequence: TGTGCCACTACTCTAGCGGGGGGGCTCACAGATACGCAGTATTTT. Its protein product is CATTLAGGLTDTQYF.

V usage is TRBV7-6 and J usage is TRBJ2-1, with TRBD1 matching over 7 bases. Trimming removed 5 bases from V and 4 bases from J; junction bases left unmatched: 20. Germline CDR1 reads SGHVS; CDR2 reads FNYEAQ. This CDR3 is built from 19 residues. CDR3 sequence: CASSPTRTTGVHRYNEQFF. The CDR3 DNA reads TGTGCCAGCAGCCCAACACGCACCACAGGGGTCCATAGGTACAATGAGCAGTTCTTC. Combining the CDR3 with reference TRBV7-6 and TRBJ2-1 gives the whole variable domain GAGVSQSPRYKVTKRGQDVALRCDPISGHVSLYWYRQALGQGPEFLTYFNYEAQQDKSGLPNDRFSAERPEGSISTLTIQRTEQRDSAMYRCASSPTRTTGVHRYNEQFFGPGTRLTVL.

This chain joins TRBV19 and TRBJ2-3; D gene uncertain. Looked up from germline, CDR1 is LNHDA and CDR2 is SQIVND (reference sequence). The CDR3 sequence is 14 residues long. Trimming pared 5 bases from V and 2 bases from J, leaving 11 bases between. DNA for the CDR3: TGTGCCAGTAGTGTCTGGGCCGTCACAGATACGCAGTATTTT. The encoded protein is CASSVWAVTDTQYF.

The chain joins TRBV29-1 to TRBJ2-2; D could derive from TRBD1 or TRBD2 (6 bases each). This CDR3 region has 16 residues. The germline V gene encodes CDR1 SQVTM and CDR2 ANQGSEA. V lost 5 bases and J 2 bases, leaving 18 bases between the germline ends. CDR3 protein: CSVWGAGRGNTGELFF. CDR3 DNA sequence: TGCAGCGTTTGGGGGGCTGGTAGGGGCAACACCGGGGAGCTGTTTTTT.

This clone has a handful of counts. The chain recombines TRBV7-9 with TRBJ1-1; D unclear. Trimming cost V 6 bases and J 5 bases, with 13 bases left between them. The CDR3 runs 13 residues. Germline CDR1 and CDR2: SEHNR and FQNEAQ (reference sequence). DNA for the CDR3: TGTGCCAGCAGTCAAGGCGATTCAACTGAAGCTTTCTTT. Amino acids: CASSQGDSTEAFF.

CDR3 sequence: CASSPTGGSTEAFF. For the CDR3, the DNA is TGTGCCAGCAGTCCGACAGGGGGTTCTACTGAAGCTTTCTTT. The V call is TRBV9, the J call TRBJ1-1; 9 positions match TRBD1. With V trimmed by 5 bases and J by 5 bases, 7 bases remained unmatched. Germline V gene data show CDR1 as SGDLS and CDR2 as YYNGEE. The CDR3 consists of 14 residues.

This clone turned up a few times. V is TRBV4-3 and J is TRBJ1-1, with 7 nucleotides matching TRBD1. The germline V gene has CDR1 LGHNA and CDR2 YSLEER. The V segment lost 4 bases and the J segment 0 bases; nucleotides outside the gene matches: 2. CDR3 length: 14 residues. In nucleotides, the CDR3 is TGCGCCAGCAGCCCCGGGACAGTGAACACTGAAGCTTTCTTT. This translates into CASSPGTVNTEAFF.